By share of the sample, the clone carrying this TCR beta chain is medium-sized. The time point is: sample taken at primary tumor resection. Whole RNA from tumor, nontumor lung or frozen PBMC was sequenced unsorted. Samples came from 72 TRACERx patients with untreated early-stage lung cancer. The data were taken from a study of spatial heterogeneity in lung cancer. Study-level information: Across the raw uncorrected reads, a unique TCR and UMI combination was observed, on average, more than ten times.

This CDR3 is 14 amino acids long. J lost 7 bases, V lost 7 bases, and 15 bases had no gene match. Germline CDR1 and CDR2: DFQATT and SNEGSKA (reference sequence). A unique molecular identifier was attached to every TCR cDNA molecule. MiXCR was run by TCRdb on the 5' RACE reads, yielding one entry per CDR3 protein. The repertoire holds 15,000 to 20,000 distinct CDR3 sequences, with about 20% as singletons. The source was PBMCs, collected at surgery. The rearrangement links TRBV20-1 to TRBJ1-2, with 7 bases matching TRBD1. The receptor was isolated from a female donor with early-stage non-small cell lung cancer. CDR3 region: CSVQSATGDVGYTF. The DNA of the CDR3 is TGCAGTGTTCAAAGCGCCACAGGGGACGTTGGCTACACCTTC.